This is a list of T cell receptor beta chains from one sample in a study of cytomegalovirus exposure and HLA in healthy donors. The protocol was immunoSEQ multiplex PCR, while the TCRdb copy is restricted to in-frame clones and leaves out a portion. The sample holds 100,000 to 150,000 clones, 82% seen once. Sequencing was performed on PBMCs. These receptor sequences come from a boy under 10 years old in good health and CMV-seronegative. Both conserved end residues are part of each CDR3. The D gene is left open where the match is weak. Not every row has a clone size; where given, it reads once, few, many or a size class.

clone_size j_call v_call d_call cdr3_aa cdr3_nt
once TRBJ1-2 TRBV7-8 TRBD1 CASSLDDREGRGYTF TGTGCCAGCAGCTTAGATGACAGGGAAGGGAGGGGCTACACCTTC
NA TRBJ1-1 TRBV19 NA CASIRDWKTEAFF TGTGCCAGTATCAGGGACTGGAAGACTGAAGCTTTCTTT
NA TRBJ2-3 TRBV6-1 TRBD2 CASSLAGGPTDTQYF TGTGCCAGCAGCTTAGCGGGGGGGCCCACAGATACGCAGTATTTT
few TRBJ2-7 TRBV14 NA CASSQGRTAFYEQYF TGTGCCAGCAGCCAAGGGAGGACAGCCTTCTACGAGCAGTACTTC
NA TRBJ1-2 TRBV19 NA CASSPRTEGNYGYTF TGTGCCAGTAGTCCGAGGACGGAGGGAAACTATGGCTACACCTTC
once TRBJ1-5 TRBV27 NA CASSYQGRQPQHF TGTGCCAGCAGTTATCAGGGAAGGCAGCCCCAGCATTTT
few TRBJ2-4 TRBV30 NA CASRRGQNIQYF TGTGCCTCCCGGAGGGGGCAAAACATTCAGTACTTC
NA TRBJ2-1 TRBV7-2 TRBD2 CASSFGGRDYNEQFF TGTGCCAGCAGCTTTGGCGGGAGGGACTACAATGAGCAGTTCTTC
NA TRBJ1-1 TRBV10-3 NA CAISEHRGEAFF TGTGCCATCAGTGAGCACCGGGGGGAAGCTTTCTTT
NA TRBJ2-5 TRBV13 TRBD2 CASSSGLALETQYF TGTGCCAGCAGCTCAGGACTAGCCCTCGAGACCCAGTACTTC
few TRBJ1-3 TRBV6-5 TRBD1 CASTRTGAGNTIYF TGTGCCAGCACCCGGACAGGGGCTGGAAACACCATATATTTT
NA TRBJ1-1 TRBV4-1 NA CASSLYLLESNTEAFF TGCGCCAGCAGCCTCTACCTTTTAGAATCGAACACTGAAGCTTTCTTT
NA TRBJ2-1 TRBV7-9 NA CASSYPSRSQANEQFF TGTGCCAGCAGCTATCCGTCGCGGTCACAAGCCAATGAGCAGTTCTTC
NA TRBJ2-3 TRBV6-4 TRBD1 CASSDSGQVNTDTQYF TGTGCCAGCAGTGACTCGGGACAGGTGAACACAGATACGCAGTATTTT
NA TRBJ2-7 TRBV7-9 TRBD2 CASSQLSGKGYEQYF TGTGCCAGCAGCCAACTCAGCGGGAAGGGGTACGAGCAGTACTTC
NA TRBJ1-1 TRBV11-1 TRBD1 CASSPRGPVGTEAFF TGTGCCAGCAGCCCCAGGGGGCCCGTCGGCACTGAAGCTTTCTTT
NA TRBJ2-7 TRBV9 NA CASSVQDSYEQYF TGTGCCAGCAGCGTACAGGATTCCTACGAGCAGTACTTC
NA TRBJ1-1 TRBV10-2 NA CASRGGGLARNTEAFF TGCGCCAGCCGCGGTGGAGGCTTGGCGCGGAACACTGAAGCTTTCTTT
NA TRBJ2-2 TRBV5-1 NA CASSSGQPGAGELFF TGCGCCAGCAGCTCGGGACAGCCGGGGGCCGGGGAGCTGTTTTTT
NA TRBJ2-1 TRBV9 NA CASSSPGEQFF TGTGCCAGCAGCTCCCCCGGTGAGCAGTTCTTC
NA TRBJ2-1 TRBV7-3 NA CASSLNLGDNEQFF TGTGCCAGCAGCTTAAATCTGGGAGACAATGAGCAGTTCTTC
NA TRBJ1-2 TRBV27 TRBD1 CASRLRDSYGYTF TGTGCCAGCAGACTCCGGGACAGCTATGGCTACACCTTC
once TRBJ2-1 TRBV27 TRBD2 CASSGSTGEGWGPTDNEQFF TGTGCCAGCAGCGGCTCGACCGGGGAGGGCTGGGGACCAACGGACAATGAGCAGTTCTTC
NA TRBJ2-5 TRBV7-9 NA CASSQPGEREETQYF TGTGCCAGCAGCCAACCAGGCGAGAGGGAAGAGACCCAGTACTTC
NA TRBJ2-6 TRBV6-5 TRBD1 CASSLTGDGANVLTF TGTGCCAGCAGTTTGACAGGGGATGGGGCCAACGTCCTGACTTTC
NA TRBJ1-4 TRBV18 NA CASSPDSGEKLFF TGTGCCAGCTCACCCGACAGTGGCGAAAAACTGTTTTTT
few TRBJ2-6 TRBV27 TRBD1 CASSPYRGLLAGANVLTF TGTGCCAGCAGTCCATACAGGGGGTTGCTTGCTGGGGCCAACGTCCTGACTTTC
NA TRBJ2-3 TRBV15 NA CATSRAPPANGGDTQYF TGTGCCACCAGCAGAGCGCCCCCGGCCAACGGGGGAGATACGCAGTATTTT
once TRBJ1-5 TRBV27 NA CATQGGSNQPQHF TGTGCCACACAAGGGGGAAGCAATCAGCCCCAGCATTTT
NA TRBJ2-5 TRBV5-1 NA CASKVGALELVQYF TGCGCCAGCAAGGTAGGGGCCCTGGAGTTAGTCCAGTACTTC
NA TRBJ2-7 TRBV2 TRBD2 CASSSPLAGVQDEQYF TGTGCCAGCAGTTCTCCGCTAGCGGGGGTTCAAGACGAGCAGTACTTC
NA TRBJ2-3 TRBV15 TRBD1 CATSRDRGQGGGDTQYF TGTGCCACCAGCAGAGATCGGGGACAGGGTGGGGGAGATACGCAGTATTTT
NA TRBJ1-5 TRBV27 NA CASSLSSRVQPQHF TGTGCCAGCAGTTTATCGAGCCGGGTTCAGCCCCAGCATTTT
NA TRBJ2-3 TRBV7-3 TRBD2 CASSSQGLAGGTDTQYF TGTGCCAGCAGCTCCCAGGGACTAGCGGGAGGCACAGATACGCAGTATTTT
NA TRBJ2-7 TRBV30 TRBD2 CAWSSGDYPWEQYF TGTGCCTGGAGTTCTGGGGACTACCCCTGGGAGCAGTACTTC
NA TRBJ2-7 TRBV7-3 NA CASSLTGGGSYEQYF TGTGCCAGCAGCTTAACGGGCGGAGGCTCCTACGAGCAGTACTTC
NA TRBJ1-1 TRBV9 TRBD1 CASSALQGASYEAFF TGTGCCAGCAGCGCGCTACAGGGGGCCTCATATGAAGCTTTCTTT
NA TRBJ2-1 TRBV4-2 TRBD2 CASSSPSGGYNEQFF TGTGCCAGCAGCTCTCCTAGCGGGGGCTACAATGAGCAGTTCTTC
NA TRBJ1-2 TRBV25-1 NA CASSGFKSHFAFYGYTF TGTGCCAGCAGTGGATTCAAGTCCCACTTCGCGTTCTATGGCTACACCTTC
NA TRBJ2-3 TRBV7-3 TRBD2 CASSLGSGTSYLSSSTDTQYF TGTGCCAGCAGCTTAGGGTCCGGGACTAGCTATTTGTCTTCTAGCACAGATACGCAGTATTTT
NA TRBJ1-2 TRBV2 NA CASRPGGRYGYTF TGTGCCAGCAGACCGGGGGGGAGGTATGGCTACACCTTC
NA TRBJ1-2 TRBV30 NA CAWSTGPITFYGYTF TGTGCCTGGTCCACAGGGCCGATTACCTTCTATGGCTACACCTTC
few TRBJ2-7 TRBV27 NA CASSYQQGFTYEQYF TGTGCCAGCAGTTACCAACAGGGTTTCACCTACGAGCAGTACTTC
NA TRBJ1-6 TRBV9 NA CASSVGAGANSPLHF TGTGCCAGCAGCGTAGGGGCAGGGGCAAATTCACCCCTCCACTTT